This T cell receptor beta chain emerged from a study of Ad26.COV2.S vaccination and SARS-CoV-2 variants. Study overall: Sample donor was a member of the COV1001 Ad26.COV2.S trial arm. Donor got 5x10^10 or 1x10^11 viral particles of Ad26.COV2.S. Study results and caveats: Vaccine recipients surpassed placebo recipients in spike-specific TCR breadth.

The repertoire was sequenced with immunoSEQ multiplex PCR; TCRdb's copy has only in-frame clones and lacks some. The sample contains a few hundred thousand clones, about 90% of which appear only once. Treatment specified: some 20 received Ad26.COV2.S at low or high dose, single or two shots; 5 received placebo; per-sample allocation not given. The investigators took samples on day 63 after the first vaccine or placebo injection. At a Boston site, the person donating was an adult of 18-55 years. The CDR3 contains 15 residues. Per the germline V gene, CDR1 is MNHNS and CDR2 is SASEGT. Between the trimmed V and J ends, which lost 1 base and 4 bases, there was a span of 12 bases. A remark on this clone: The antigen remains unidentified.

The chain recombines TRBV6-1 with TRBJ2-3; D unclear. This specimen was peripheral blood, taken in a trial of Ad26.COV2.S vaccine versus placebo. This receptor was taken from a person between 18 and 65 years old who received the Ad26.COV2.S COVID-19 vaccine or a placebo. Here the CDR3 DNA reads TGTGCCAGCAGTGAAGGTCAGGCTCAGTCAGATACGCAGTATTTT. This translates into CASSEGQAQSDTQYF.